At least ten counts were recorded for the clone carrying this T cell receptor (beta chain). Its antigen is still unknown. The data belong to a study of regulatory T cells in long-lasting Graves disease. Whole-study findings and limits: TRBV28, TRBJ1-2 and TRBJ2-5 were favored in persistent disease.

This CDR3 spans 13 amino acids. The V and J ends lost 4 bases and 1 base respectively, with 7 bases between them. Germline CDR1 SGHDN, CDR2 FVKESK. For TCR beta, libraries came from iRepertoire HTBI primers and Arm-PCR of CDR3 regions. TCRdb re-called the multiplex PCR reads through MiXCR, storing one row per CDR3 protein. Of about 440,000 distinct CDR3 sequences in the sample, about 15% were seen once. Time point noted: newly diagnosed GD, antithyroid drugs for less than 3 months. RNA from PBMCs was the source of the TCR library. The same data also went into a second study, on T cells in Graves' hyperthyroidism and ophthalmopathy. That work states: Ophthalmopathy was model-predicted a median approximately six months pre-onset.

The receptor was derived from a woman aged 25 to 39 with Graves disease. The specimen was peripheral blood mononuclear cells (PBMCs), collected at new diagnosis, from a patient treated with antithyroid drugs. This chain joins TRBV14 and TRBJ1-1; no clear D. CDR3 bases: TGTGCCAGCAGCCTACATGGGAACACTGAAGCTTTCTTT. It encodes CASSLHGNTEAFF.